The present T cell receptor (beta chain) was sequenced within a study of T cells after somatic rescue of genetic block. Produced via immunoSEQ multiplex PCR; TCRdb's table is partial and in-frame only. The repertoire includes 55,000 to 75,000 clones, under 95% of them detected once, and approximately 2.9% sits in the top ten. The CDR3 extends over 12 amino acids. Trimming left V 8 bases short and J 7 bases short, with 14 bases between. The germline CDR1 and CDR2 sequences are SNHLY and FYNNEI. This chain connects TRBV2 to TRBJ1-2, with D possibly TRBD1 on 5 matching bases. The sequence was obtained from a man between 40 and 49 years old. The sequenced sample consisted of peripheral blood mononuclear cells (PBMCs). CDR3: CASGRQGGGYTF. The CDR3 DNA sequence: TGTGCCAGCGGTCGCCAGGGCGGTGGCTACACCTTC.